This T cell receptor (beta chain) was identified during a study of control samples from healthy donors and cancer patients. Profiled with immunoSEQ multiplex PCR; TCRdb holds only in-frame clones, not every one. Altogether 100,000 to 150,000 clones are present, more than 75% being singletons, with the ten largest covering 2.9%. The sample comprised blood. The TCR comes from a man in his 60s in good health.

This CDR3 reads CASSALLAHNYGYTF. The CDR3 DNA reads as TGTGCCAGCAGTGCTCTGTTGGCACACAACTATGGCTACACCTTC. This chain links TRBV28 with TRBJ1-2; no definite D call. The length of the CDR3 is 15 residues. Germline CDR1 reads MDHEN; CDR2 reads SYDVKM. Trimming shortened V by 5 bases and J by 2 bases, and 15 bases separated the two germline ends.